This TCR beta chain comes out of a study of human thymus T cells. Study outcomes and limitations: In thymic and blood repertoires alike, V and J usage looked biased. Related reports documented highly overlapping thymic repertoires among unrelated individuals.

This clone appeared a single time. The antigen remains unidentified. During corrective heart surgery, resections were taken, and the thymus tissue came from them. Healthy Finnish infants having corrective surgery for congenital heart defects served as donors. Looked up from germline, CDR1 is LNHDA and CDR2 is SQIVND (reference sequence). The V end was cut by 5 bases, the J end by 2 bases, with 6 bases between. CDR3 length: 12 amino acids. The table came from immunoSEQ multiplex PCR; TCRdb's copy has only in-frame clones and leaves some out. The sample records some 72,000 clones, approximately 97% being singletons.

This TCR derives from a boy in the first two years of life with a congenital heart defect but otherwise immunologically healthy. The chain is built from TRBV19 and TRBJ1-1, with no clear D. The specimen sequenced was thymus tissue. CDR3 nucleotide sequence: TGTGCCAGTAGTTGGGGTAACACTGAAGCTTTCTTT. It yields the protein CASSWGNTEAFF.